Detailed here is one T cell receptor (beta chain). Its specificity is unknown. The junction departs from germline at one end; a sequencing error may be responsible. The data stem from a study of cytomegalovirus exposure and HLA in healthy donors. Study-wide points: Later work found that TCR association rates differed between HLA loci; DRB1 had the most and HLA-C the fewest. In all likelihood, a cluster of highly shared sequence variants was a sequencing artifact. In presence/absence analyses, roughly uniform sequencing depth across donors was assumed.

CDR1 is SEHNR and CDR2 is FQNEAQ in the germline V gene (reference sequence). This CDR3 contains 14 residues. PCR involved 60 Vbeta and 13 Jbeta primers. Method: immunoSEQ multiplex PCR; TCRdb's copy keeps in-frame clones and lacks some. The table includes roughly 88,000 clones, around 80% detected once. This chain connects TRBV7-9 to TRBJ1-6; 9 nucleotides align to TRBD1. This clonotype was sampled from a man younger than 45 in good health and CMV-seropositive. Source material: PBMCs. CDR3 amino acids: CSSSRQGEGAPLHF. For the CDR3, the DNA is TGTTCCAGCAGTCGACAGGGGGAGGGAGCACCCCTCCACTTT.